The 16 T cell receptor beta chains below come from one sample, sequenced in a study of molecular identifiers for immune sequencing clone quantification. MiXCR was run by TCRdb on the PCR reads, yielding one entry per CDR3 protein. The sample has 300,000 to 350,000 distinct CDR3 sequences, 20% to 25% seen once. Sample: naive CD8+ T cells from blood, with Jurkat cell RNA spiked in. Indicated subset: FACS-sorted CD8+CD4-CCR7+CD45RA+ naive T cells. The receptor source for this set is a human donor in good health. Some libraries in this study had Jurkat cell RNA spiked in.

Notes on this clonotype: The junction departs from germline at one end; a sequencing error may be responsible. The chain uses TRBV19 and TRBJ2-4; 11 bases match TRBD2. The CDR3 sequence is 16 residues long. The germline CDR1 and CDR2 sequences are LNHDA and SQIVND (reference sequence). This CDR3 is CASSMLAGGAKDIQYF. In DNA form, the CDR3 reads TGTGCCAGTAGTATGCTAGCGGGGGGCGCCAAAGACATTCAGTACTTC.

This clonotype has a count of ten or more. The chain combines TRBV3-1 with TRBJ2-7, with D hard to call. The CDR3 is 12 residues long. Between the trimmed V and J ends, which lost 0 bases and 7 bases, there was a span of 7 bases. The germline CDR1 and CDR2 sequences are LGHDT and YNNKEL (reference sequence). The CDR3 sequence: CASSQETEEQYF. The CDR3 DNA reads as TGTGCCAGCAGCCAAGAGACTGAGGAGCAGTACTTC.

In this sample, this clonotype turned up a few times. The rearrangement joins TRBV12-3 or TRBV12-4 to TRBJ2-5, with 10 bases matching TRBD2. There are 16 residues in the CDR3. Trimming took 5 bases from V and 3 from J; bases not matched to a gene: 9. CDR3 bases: TGTGCCAGCAGTGAACCGGGACTAGCGATAAAAGAGACCCAGTACTTC. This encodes CASSEPGLAIKETQYF.

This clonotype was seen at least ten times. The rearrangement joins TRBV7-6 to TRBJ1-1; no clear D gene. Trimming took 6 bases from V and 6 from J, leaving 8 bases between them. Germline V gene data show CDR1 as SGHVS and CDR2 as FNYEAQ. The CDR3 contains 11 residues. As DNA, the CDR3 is TGTGCCAGCAGAACCGGGTCTGAAGCTTTCTTT. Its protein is CASRTGSEAFF.

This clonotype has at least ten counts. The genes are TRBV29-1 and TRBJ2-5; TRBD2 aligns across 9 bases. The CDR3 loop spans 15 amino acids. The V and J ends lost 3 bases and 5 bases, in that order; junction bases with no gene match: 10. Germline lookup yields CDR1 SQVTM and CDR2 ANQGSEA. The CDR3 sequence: CSVDGGIAGDETQYF. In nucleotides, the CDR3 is TGCAGCGTTGACGGAGGCATAGCGGGGGACGAGACCCAGTACTTC.

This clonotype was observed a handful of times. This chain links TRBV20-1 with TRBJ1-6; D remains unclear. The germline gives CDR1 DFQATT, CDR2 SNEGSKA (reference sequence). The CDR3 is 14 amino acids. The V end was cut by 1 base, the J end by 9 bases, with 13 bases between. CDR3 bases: TGCAGTGCTAGAGGGGCTCCTCTCGGTTCACCCCTCCACTTT. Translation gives CSARGAPLGSPLHF.

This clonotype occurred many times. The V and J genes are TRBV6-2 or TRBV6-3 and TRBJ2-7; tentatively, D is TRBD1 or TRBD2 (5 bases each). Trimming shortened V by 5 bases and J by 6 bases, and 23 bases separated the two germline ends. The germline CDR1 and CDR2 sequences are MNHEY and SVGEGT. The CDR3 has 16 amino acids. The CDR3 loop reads CASSPPGPPGASEQYF. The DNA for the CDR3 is TGTGCCAGCAGTCCACCGGGTCCCCCCGGGGCAAGCGAGCAGTACTTC.

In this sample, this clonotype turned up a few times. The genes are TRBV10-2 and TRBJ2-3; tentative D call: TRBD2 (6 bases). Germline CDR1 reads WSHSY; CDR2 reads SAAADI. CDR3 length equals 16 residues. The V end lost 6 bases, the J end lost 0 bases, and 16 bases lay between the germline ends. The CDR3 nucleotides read TGCGCCAGCAGCGAGAGACTAGTCTCTAGCACAGATACGCAGTATTTT. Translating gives CASSERLVSSTDTQYF.

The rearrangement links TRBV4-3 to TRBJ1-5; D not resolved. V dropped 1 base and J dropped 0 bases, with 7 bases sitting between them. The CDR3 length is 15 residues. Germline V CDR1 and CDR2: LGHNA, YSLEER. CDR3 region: CASSQGIFSNQPQHF. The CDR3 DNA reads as TGCGCCAGCAGCCAAGGTATTTTTAGCAATCAGCCCCAGCATTTT.

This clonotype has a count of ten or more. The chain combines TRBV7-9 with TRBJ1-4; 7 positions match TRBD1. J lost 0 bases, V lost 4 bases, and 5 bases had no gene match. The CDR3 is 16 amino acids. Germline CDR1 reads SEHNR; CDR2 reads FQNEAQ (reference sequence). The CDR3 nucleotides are TGTGCCAGCAGCTGGACAGGTTTCGCAACTAATGAAAAACTGTTTTTT. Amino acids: CASSWTGFATNEKLFF.

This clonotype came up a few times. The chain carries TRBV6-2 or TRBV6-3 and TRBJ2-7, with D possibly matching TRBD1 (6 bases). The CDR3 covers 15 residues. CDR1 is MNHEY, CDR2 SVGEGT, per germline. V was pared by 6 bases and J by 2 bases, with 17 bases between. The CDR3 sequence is CASRTPGHDTYEQYF. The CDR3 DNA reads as TGTGCCAGCAGGACACCGGGACACGATACCTACGAGCAGTACTTC.

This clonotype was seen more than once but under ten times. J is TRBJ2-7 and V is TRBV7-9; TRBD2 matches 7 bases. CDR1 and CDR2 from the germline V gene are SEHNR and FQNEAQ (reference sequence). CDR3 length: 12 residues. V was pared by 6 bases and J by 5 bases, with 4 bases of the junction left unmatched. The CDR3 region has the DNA TGTGCCAGCAGTGGACTAGTCCACGAGCAGTACTTC. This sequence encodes CASSGLVHEQYF.

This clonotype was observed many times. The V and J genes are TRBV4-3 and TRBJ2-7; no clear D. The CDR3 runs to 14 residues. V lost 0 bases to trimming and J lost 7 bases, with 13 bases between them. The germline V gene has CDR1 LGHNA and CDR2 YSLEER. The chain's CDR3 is CASSQEVTPEEQYF. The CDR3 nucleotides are TGCGCCAGCAGCCAAGAAGTAACACCTGAAGAGCAGTACTTC.

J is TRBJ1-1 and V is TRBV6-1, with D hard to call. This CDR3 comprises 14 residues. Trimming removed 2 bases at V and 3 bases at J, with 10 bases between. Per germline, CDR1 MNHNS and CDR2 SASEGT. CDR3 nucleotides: TGTGCCAGCAGTGAATTGTATGGGGACACTGAAGCTTTCTTT. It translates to CASSELYGDTEAFF.

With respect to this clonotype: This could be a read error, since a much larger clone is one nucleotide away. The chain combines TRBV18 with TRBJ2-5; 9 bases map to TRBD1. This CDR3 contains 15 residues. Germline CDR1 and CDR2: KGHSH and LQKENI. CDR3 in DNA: TGTGCCGGCTCATCGCCTGGGACAGGGCTAGAGACCCAGTACTTC. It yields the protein CAGSSPGTGLETQYF.

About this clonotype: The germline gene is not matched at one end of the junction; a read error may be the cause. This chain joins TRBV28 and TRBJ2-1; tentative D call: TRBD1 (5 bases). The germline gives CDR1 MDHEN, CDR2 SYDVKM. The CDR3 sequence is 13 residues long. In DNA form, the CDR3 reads TGTGCCTGCAGTTTAAGGGGTAGCAATGAGCAGTTCTTC. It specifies CACSLRGSNEQFF.